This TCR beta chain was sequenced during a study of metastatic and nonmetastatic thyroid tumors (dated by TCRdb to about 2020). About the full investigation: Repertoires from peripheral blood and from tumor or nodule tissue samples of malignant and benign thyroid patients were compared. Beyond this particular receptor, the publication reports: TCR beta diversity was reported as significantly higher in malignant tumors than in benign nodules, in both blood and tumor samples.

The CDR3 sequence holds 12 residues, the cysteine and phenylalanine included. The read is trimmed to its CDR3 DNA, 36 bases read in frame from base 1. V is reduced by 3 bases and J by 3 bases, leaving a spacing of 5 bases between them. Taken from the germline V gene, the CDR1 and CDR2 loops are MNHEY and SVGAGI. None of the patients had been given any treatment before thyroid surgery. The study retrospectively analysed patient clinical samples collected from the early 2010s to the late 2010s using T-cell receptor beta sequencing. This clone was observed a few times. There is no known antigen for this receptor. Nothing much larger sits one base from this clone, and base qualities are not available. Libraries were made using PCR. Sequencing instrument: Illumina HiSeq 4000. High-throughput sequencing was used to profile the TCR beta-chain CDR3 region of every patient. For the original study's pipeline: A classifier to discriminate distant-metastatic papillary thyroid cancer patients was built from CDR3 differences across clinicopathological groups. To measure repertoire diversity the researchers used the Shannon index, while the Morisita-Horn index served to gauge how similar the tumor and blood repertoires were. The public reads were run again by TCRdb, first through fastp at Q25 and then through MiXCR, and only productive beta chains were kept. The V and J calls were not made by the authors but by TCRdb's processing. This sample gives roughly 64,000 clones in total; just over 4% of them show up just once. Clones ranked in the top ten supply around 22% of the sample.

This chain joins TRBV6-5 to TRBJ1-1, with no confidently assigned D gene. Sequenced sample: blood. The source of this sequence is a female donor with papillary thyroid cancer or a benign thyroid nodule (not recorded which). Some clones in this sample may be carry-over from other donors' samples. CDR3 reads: CASSYTDTEAFF. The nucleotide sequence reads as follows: TGTGCCAGCAGTTATACCGACACTGAAGCTTTCTTT.